Listed below are T cell receptor beta chains from one sample, sequenced in a study of shared clonotypes between healthy human individuals. TCRdb keeps only in-frame clones here, not all; method: immunoSEQ multiplex PCR. The sample holds hundreds of thousands of clones, around 72% seen once. The material sequenced was memory CD4+ T cells sorted from blood. These receptors came from a woman under 40 in good health. CDR3s include the opening cysteine and the closing phenylalanine or tryptophan. Each record gives: V gene, J gene, clone size, D gene, CDR3 protein, CDR3 DNA. The D gene is left open where the match is weak. Clone size appears in some rows only: once, few, many, or a class for an expanded clone.

V gene: TRBV23-1; J gene: TRBJ1-3; clone size: .; D gene: .; CDR3 protein: CASSQADGGRDSGNTIYF; CDR3 DNA: TGCGCCAGCAGTCAAGCCGATGGCGGTCGAGACTCTGGAAACACCATATATTTT
V gene: TRBV28; J gene: TRBJ2-7; clone size: .; D gene: .; CDR3 protein: CASSPSPKPYEQYF; CDR3 DNA: TGTGCCAGCAGCCCGTCTCCTAAGCCCTACGAGCAGTACTTC
V gene: TRBV5-1; J gene: TRBJ2-2; clone size: .; D gene: TRBD2; CDR3 protein: CASSLVAGVGELFF; CDR3 DNA: TGCGCCAGCAGCTTGGTGGCGGGAGTTGGGGAGCTGTTTTTT
V gene: TRBV15; J gene: TRBJ2-7; clone size: few; D gene: TRBD1; CDR3 protein: CATSRDGTGVYKQYF; CDR3 DNA: TGTGCCACCAGCAGAGATGGGACAGGGGTATACAAGCAGTACTTC
V gene: TRBV20-1; J gene: TRBJ2-5; clone size: .; D gene: TRBD2; CDR3 protein: CSVGRAQTQYF; CDR3 DNA: TGCAGTGTTGGGAGGGCTCAGACCCAGTACTTC
V gene: TRBV19; J gene: TRBJ1-2; clone size: .; D gene: .; CDR3 protein: CASSILLGTYGYTF; CDR3 DNA: TGTGCCAGTAGTATTCTATTGGGAACCTATGGCTACACCTTC
V gene: TRBV28; J gene: TRBJ2-2; clone size: .; D gene: TRBD2; CDR3 protein: CASSLLTSGLYTGELFF; CDR3 DNA: TGTGCCAGCAGTTTACTGACTAGCGGGCTATACACCGGGGAGCTGTTTTTT
V gene: TRBV2; J gene: TRBJ1-1; clone size: .; D gene: .; CDR3 protein: CASRQHLNTEAFF; CDR3 DNA: TGTGCCAGCAGACAGCACTTGAACACTGAAGCTTTCTTT
V gene: TRBV7-3; J gene: TRBJ2-2; clone size: .; D gene: .; CDR3 protein: CASSLTATGELFF; CDR3 DNA: TGTGCCAGCAGCTTAACAGCCACCGGGGAGCTGTTTTTT
V gene: TRBV28; J gene: TRBJ1-1; clone size: .; D gene: .; CDR3 protein: CATQPALNTEAFF; CDR3 DNA: TGTGCCACCCAACCCGCTCTGAACACTGAAGCTTTCTTT
V gene: TRBV5-1; J gene: TRBJ2-5; clone size: .; D gene: TRBD2; CDR3 protein: CASSPNIFLAGVETQYF; CDR3 DNA: TGCGCCAGCAGCCCTAATATATTTCTAGCGGGAGTAGAGACCCAGTACTTC
V gene: TRBV18; J gene: TRBJ1-1; clone size: .; D gene: .; CDR3 protein: CASKSSRQGEAFF; CDR3 DNA: TGTGCCAGTAAATCCTCCCGGCAGGGTGAAGCTTTCTTT
V gene: TRBV7-9; J gene: TRBJ1-3; clone size: many; D gene: .; CDR3 protein: CASSLGGASGNTIYF; CDR3 DNA: TGTGCCAGCAGCTTAGGGGGGGCTTCTGGAAACACCATATATTTT
V gene: TRBV19; J gene: TRBJ1-2; clone size: .; D gene: .; CDR3 protein: CASRQEGNYGYTF; CDR3 DNA: TGTGCCAGTAGGCAGGAGGGAAACTATGGCTACACCTTC
V gene: TRBV29-1; J gene: TRBJ1-5; clone size: .; D gene: TRBD1; CDR3 protein: CSVAGTGVDQPQHF; CDR3 DNA: TGCAGCGTTGCCGGGACAGGGGTGGATCAGCCCCAGCATTTT
V gene: TRBV27; J gene: TRBJ2-2; clone size: .; D gene: TRBD2; CDR3 protein: CASSLSPSGSRTGELFF; CDR3 DNA: TGTGCCAGCAGTTTATCTCCTAGCGGGAGTCGGACCGGGGAGCTGTTTTTT
V gene: TRBV7-8; J gene: TRBJ2-1; clone size: .; D gene: TRBD2; CDR3 protein: CASRLGLAGTYEQFF; CDR3 DNA: TGTGCCAGCAGACTCGGACTAGCGGGAACGTATGAGCAGTTCTTC
V gene: TRBV12-5; J gene: TRBJ1-2; clone size: few; D gene: .; CDR3 protein: CASGLVGSGRVTSYTF; CDR3 DNA: TGTGCTAGTGGTTTGGTAGGCTCGGGCAGGGTGACGAGCTACACCTTC
V gene: TRBV5-4; J gene: TRBJ1-4; clone size: .; D gene: TRBD1; CDR3 protein: CASSANRDRSEKLFF; CDR3 DNA: TGTGCCAGCAGCGCTAACCGGGACAGGAGTGAAAAACTGTTTTTT
V gene: TRBV20-1; J gene: TRBJ1-1; clone size: once; D gene: .; CDR3 protein: CSAGGNTEAFF; CDR3 DNA: TGCAGTGCCGGGGGTAACACTGAAGCTTTCTTT
V gene: TRBV10-1; J gene: TRBJ1-2; clone size: few; D gene: TRBD1; CDR3 protein: CASSEDRDYGYTF; CDR3 DNA: TGCGCCAGCAGTGAGGACAGGGACTACGGCTACACCTTC
V gene: TRBV5-4; J gene: TRBJ1-4; clone size: .; D gene: TRBD1; CDR3 protein: CASSLQGAGNEKLFF; CDR3 DNA: TGTGCCAGCAGCTTGCAGGGGGCCGGTAATGAAAAACTGTTTTTT
V gene: TRBV5-1; J gene: TRBJ2-2; clone size: .; D gene: TRBD2; CDR3 protein: CASSQTSGSGGELFF; CDR3 DNA: TGCGCCAGCAGCCAGACTAGCGGGAGTGGCGGGGAGCTGTTTTTT
V gene: TRBV28; J gene: TRBJ2-5; clone size: few; D gene: TRBD2; CDR3 protein: CASRRAGTSGTWETQYF; CDR3 DNA: TGTGCCAGCAGGAGAGCCGGGACTAGCGGGACTTGGGAGACCCAGTACTTC
V gene: TRBV7-8; J gene: TRBJ2-7; clone size: .; D gene: TRBD2; CDR3 protein: CASSLSRAGGLYEQYF; CDR3 DNA: TGTGCCAGCAGCTTATCGAGGGCGGGAGGCCTTTACGAGCAGTACTTC
V gene: TRBV4-1; J gene: TRBJ1-5; clone size: .; D gene: .; CDR3 protein: CASSQPTAESNQPQHF; CDR3 DNA: TGCGCCAGCAGCCAACCGACAGCGGAAAGCAATCAGCCCCAGCATTTT
V gene: TRBV4-2; J gene: TRBJ2-1; clone size: once; D gene: TRBD2; CDR3 protein: CASSQEGLAGGPYNEQFF; CDR3 DNA: TGTGCCAGCAGCCAAGAGGGACTAGCGGGAGGTCCCTACAATGAGCAGTTCTTC
V gene: TRBV6-4; J gene: TRBJ2-3; clone size: .; D gene: TRBD2; CDR3 protein: CASSPTGLAEADTQYF; CDR3 DNA: TGTGCCAGCAGCCCGACTGGGCTAGCGGAAGCAGATACGCAGTATTTT
V gene: TRBV29-1; J gene: TRBJ1-1; clone size: many; D gene: .; CDR3 protein: CSVDSGAEAFF; CDR3 DNA: TGCAGCGTTGACTCAGGGGCTGAAGCTTTCTTT
V gene: TRBV11-2; J gene: TRBJ2-5; clone size: once; D gene: TRBD2; CDR3 protein: CASSPKGGLASQETQYF; CDR3 DNA: TGTGCCAGCAGCCCCAAGGGTGGACTAGCGTCCCAAGAGACCCAGTACTTC
V gene: TRBV7-9; J gene: TRBJ1-3; clone size: .; D gene: .; CDR3 protein: CASSLGSGNTIYF; CDR3 DNA: TGTGCCAGCAGCTTAGGAAGTGGAAACACCATATATTTT
V gene: TRBV6-6; J gene: TRBJ1-2; clone size: .; D gene: .; CDR3 protein: CASSSLDRANYGYTF; CDR3 DNA: TGTGCCAGCAGTTCTCTAGACAGAGCTAACTATGGCTACACCTTC
V gene: TRBV28; J gene: TRBJ1-3; clone size: .; D gene: .; CDR3 protein: CASSLSRQARGTIYF; CDR3 DNA: TGTGCCAGCAGTTTAAGTAGGCAGGCCCGGGGCACCATATATTTT
V gene: TRBV30; J gene: TRBJ1-5; clone size: .; D gene: .; CDR3 protein: CAWSESYNQPQHF; CDR3 DNA: TGTGCCTGGAGTGAGAGTTACAATCAGCCCCAGCATTTT
V gene: TRBV5-1; J gene: TRBJ2-1; clone size: .; D gene: TRBD2; CDR3 protein: CASTETSGISYNEQFF; CDR3 DNA: TGCGCCAGCACCGAGACTAGCGGGATCTCCTACAATGAGCAGTTCTTC
V gene: TRBV10-3; J gene: TRBJ1-2; clone size: .; D gene: .; CDR3 protein: CAISARWGDGEANYGYTF; CDR3 DNA: TGTGCCATCAGTGCCAGGTGGGGAGATGGTGAGGCTAACTATGGCTACACCTTC
V gene: TRBV29-1; J gene: TRBJ2-2; clone size: .; D gene: .; CDR3 protein: CSVEIVFGAGELFF; CDR3 DNA: TGCAGCGTTGAAATTGTCTTCGGGGCCGGGGAGCTGTTTTTT
V gene: TRBV25-1; J gene: TRBJ1-3; clone size: .; D gene: TRBD1; CDR3 protein: CASSNERQGPRNTIYF; CDR3 DNA: TGTGCCAGCAGTAACGAAAGACAGGGGCCGAGGAACACCATATATTTT
V gene: TRBV5-1; J gene: TRBJ1-1; clone size: .; D gene: TRBD1; CDR3 protein: CASSFKTGGANTEAFF; CDR3 DNA: TGCGCCAGCAGCTTCAAGACAGGGGGTGCGAACACTGAAGCTTTCTTT
V gene: TRBV5-1; J gene: TRBJ2-1; clone size: few; D gene: .; CDR3 protein: CASSLSSGAYNEQFF; CDR3 DNA: TGCGCCAGCAGCTTGAGCAGTGGGGCCTACAATGAGCAGTTCTTC
V gene: TRBV18; J gene: TRBJ1-3; clone size: .; D gene: .; CDR3 protein: CASSPRNSGNTIYF; CDR3 DNA: TGTGCCAGCTCACCACGTAACAGTGGAAACACCATATATTTT
V gene: TRBV6-5; J gene: TRBJ2-3; clone size: once; D gene: .; CDR3 protein: CASRNPGGSTDTQYF; CDR3 DNA: TGTGCCAGCCGGAACCCTGGGGGGTCCACAGATACGCAGTATTTT
V gene: TRBV7-6; J gene: TRBJ2-5; clone size: .; D gene: TRBD1; CDR3 protein: CASSLVFSRTGRKTQYF; CDR3 DNA: TGTGCCAGCAGCTTAGTTTTTTCGAGGACAGGGAGGAAGACCCAGTACTTC
V gene: TRBV18; J gene: TRBJ2-3; clone size: .; D gene: .; CDR3 protein: CASSPDQSSTDTQYF; CDR3 DNA: TGTGCCAGCTCACCAGACCAGTCTAGCACAGATACGCAGTATTTT
V gene: TRBV9; J gene: TRBJ1-4; clone size: .; D gene: TRBD1; CDR3 protein: CASSARTGAGEKLFF; CDR3 DNA: TGTGCCAGCAGCGCCCGGACAGGGGCGGGCGAAAAACTGTTTTTT
V gene: TRBV6-5; J gene: TRBJ1-4; clone size: .; D gene: .; CDR3 protein: CASSPTATNEKLFF; CDR3 DNA: TGTGCCAGCAGCCCGACAGCAACTAATGAAAAACTGTTTTTT
V gene: TRBV6-1; J gene: TRBJ2-2; clone size: .; D gene: .; CDR3 protein: CASSEGRVGELFF; CDR3 DNA: TGTGCCAGCAGTGAAGGGAGGGTCGGGGAGCTGTTTTTT
V gene: TRBV4-2; J gene: TRBJ2-7; clone size: .; D gene: .; CDR3 protein: CASSNSRTGPTYEQYF; CDR3 DNA: TGTGCCAGCAGCAACAGTAGAACGGGGCCCACTTACGAGCAGTACTTC
V gene: TRBV6-5; J gene: TRBJ2-7; clone size: .; D gene: .; CDR3 protein: CASSKDLNYEQYF; CDR3 DNA: TGTGCCAGCAGTAAAGACTTAAACTACGAGCAGTACTTC
V gene: TRBV28; J gene: TRBJ2-3; clone size: .; D gene: TRBD2; CDR3 protein: CASSQQGLAGGLLDTQYF; CDR3 DNA: TGTGCCAGCAGTCAACAGGGACTAGCGGGAGGGCTGTTGGATACGCAGTATTTT
V gene: TRBV27; J gene: TRBJ1-1; clone size: .; D gene: TRBD1; CDR3 protein: CASSKTRDRRTEAFF; CDR3 DNA: TGTGCCAGCAGCAAAACCCGGGACAGGAGGACTGAAGCTTTCTTT
V gene: TRBV27; J gene: TRBJ1-5; clone size: .; D gene: TRBD1; CDR3 protein: CASSSWDRRDQPQHF; CDR3 DNA: TGTGCCAGCAGTTCTTGGGACAGAAGAGATCAGCCCCAGCATTTT
V gene: TRBV5-4; J gene: TRBJ2-1; clone size: .; D gene: .; CDR3 protein: CASSSKTAYNEQFF; CDR3 DNA: TGTGCCAGCAGCTCAAAGACCGCCTACAATGAGCAGTTCTTC
V gene: TRBV28; J gene: TRBJ1-4; clone size: .; D gene: TRBD1; CDR3 protein: CASSSPGQAGATNEKLFF; CDR3 DNA: TGTGCCAGCAGTTCCCCCGGACAGGCCGGGGCAACTAATGAAAAACTGTTTTTT
V gene: TRBV28; J gene: TRBJ1-4; clone size: .; D gene: TRBD1; CDR3 protein: CASRTGLREKLFF; CDR3 DNA: TGTGCCAGCAGGACAGGGCTAAGGGAAAAACTGTTTTTT
V gene: TRBV28; J gene: TRBJ1-5; clone size: many; D gene: .; CDR3 protein: CASSFWQRENQPQHF; CDR3 DNA: TGTGCCAGCAGTTTTTGGCAGAGGGAGAATCAGCCCCAGCATTTT
V gene: TRBV9; J gene: TRBJ1-1; clone size: .; D gene: TRBD1; CDR3 protein: CASSSETGGSTEAFF; CDR3 DNA: TGTGCCAGCAGCTCGGAGACAGGGGGGTCCACTGAAGCTTTCTTT
V gene: TRBV30; J gene: TRBJ1-5; clone size: .; D gene: .; CDR3 protein: CAWSITGPGQPQHF; CDR3 DNA: TGTGCCTGGAGTATCACTGGGCCCGGGCAGCCCCAGCATTTT
V gene: TRBV28; J gene: TRBJ2-5; clone size: .; D gene: TRBD1; CDR3 protein: CASSFTQGTGETQYF; CDR3 DNA: TGTGCCAGCAGTTTTACACAGGGGACGGGGGAGACCCAGTACTTC